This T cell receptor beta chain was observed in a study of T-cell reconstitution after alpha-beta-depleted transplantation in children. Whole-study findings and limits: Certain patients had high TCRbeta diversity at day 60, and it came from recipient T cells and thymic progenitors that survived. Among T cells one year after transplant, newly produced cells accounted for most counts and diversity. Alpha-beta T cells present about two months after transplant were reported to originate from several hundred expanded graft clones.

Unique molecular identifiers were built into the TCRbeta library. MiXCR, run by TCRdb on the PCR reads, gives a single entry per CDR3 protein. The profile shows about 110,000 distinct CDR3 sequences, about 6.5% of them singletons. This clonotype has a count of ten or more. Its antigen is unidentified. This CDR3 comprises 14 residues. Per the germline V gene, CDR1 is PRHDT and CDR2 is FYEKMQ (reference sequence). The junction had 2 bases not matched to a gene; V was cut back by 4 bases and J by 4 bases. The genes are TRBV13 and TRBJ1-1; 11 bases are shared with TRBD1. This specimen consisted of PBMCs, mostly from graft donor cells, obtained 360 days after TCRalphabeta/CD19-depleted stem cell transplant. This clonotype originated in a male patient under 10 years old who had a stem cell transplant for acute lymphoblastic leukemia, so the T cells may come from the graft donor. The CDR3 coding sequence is TGTGCCAGCAGCTCGGACAGGGGGCTCACTGAAGCTTTCTTT. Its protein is CASSSDRGLTEAFF.